The present T cell receptor beta chain was sequenced within a study of CD8 T cells in ankylosing spondylitis. TCRdb re-called the 5' RACE reads through MiXCR, storing one row per CDR3 protein. There are 200,000 to 250,000 distinct CDR3 sequences in the sample; roughly a tenth occur only once, and approximately 6.6% lies in the top ten. Notes on the study in general: In ankylosing spondylitis patients, matched synovial fluid reportedly showed significant enrichment of disease-linked clones.

There are 13 residues in the CDR3. V lost 7 bases and J lost 7; bases outside the gene matches: 5. The germline gives CDR1 SQVTM, CDR2 ANQGSEA. This clonotype was seen many times. What it binds is not known. Source material: blood, either unsorted or a sorted T cell fraction (not recorded which). The TCR originated in a male donor with ankylosing spondylitis or in good health (not recorded which). V is TRBV29-1 and J is TRBJ2-1; the match to TRBD2 covers 12 bases. As DNA, the CDR3 is TGCAGCGCTAAGACTAGCGGGAGAAATGAGCAGTTCTTC. Translation: CSAKTSGRNEQFF.